The text below deals with one TCR beta chain. This sample was taken from a study of blood T cell repertoires in COVID-19. The V and J ends lost 4 bases and 3 bases, in that order; junction bases with no gene match: 4. Per germline, CDR1 SGHRS and CDR2 YFSETQ. The CDR3 totals 13 residues. Sequenced by immunoSEQ multiplex PCR; TCRdb stores in-frame clones only, minus some. The data show about 210,000 clones, with roughly 77% seen just once and about a tenth held by the top ten. Specimen: PBMCs or T cells enriched from blood (not recorded which). The clonotype originates from a man aged 40-55 years who had recovered from COVID-19. V is TRBV5-1 and J is TRBJ2-7; 7 positions agree with TRBD2. The CDR3 here is CASSLGTNYEQYF. The CDR3 DNA follows: TGCGCCAGCAGCCTAGGGACTAACTACGAGCAGTACTTC.